Below are 24 T cell receptor beta chains sequenced from a single sample in a study of cytomegalovirus exposure and HLA in healthy donors. The PCR used 60 Vbeta and 13 Jbeta primers. Repertoires were generated with immunoSEQ multiplex PCR, while TCRdb's copy carries only in-frame clones and drops some. The data contain 63,000 or so clones, about four fifths of them singletons. What was sequenced was PBMCs. The receptors were sampled from a woman in her twenties or thirties in good health and CMV-seronegative.

The chain is built from TRBV7-9 and TRBJ1-2; D not certain. The length of the CDR3 is 17 residues. CDR1 is SEHNR, CDR2 FQNEAQ, per germline (reference sequence). Trimming removed 1 base at V and 1 base at J, with 16 bases between. In DNA, the CDR3 is TGTGCCAGCAGCTTAGTAGGAGGACCGGGCCTTAACTATGGCTACACCTTC. Translated, it gives CASSLVGGPGLNYGYTF.

The CDR3 DNA reads TGTGCCAGCAGTTACTTTGACAGGGGTGGCCAGCCCCAGCATTTT. Translated, it gives CASSYFDRGGQPQHF. The chain joins TRBV6-6 to TRBJ1-5; 8 positions match TRBD1. Germline V CDR1 and CDR2: MNHNY, SVGAGI (reference sequence). The V and J ends lost 1 base and 7 bases, in that order; junction bases with no gene match: 6. The CDR3 contains 15 residues.

This chain connects TRBV4-1 to TRBJ1-2, with 7 bases identical to TRBD1. CDR3 length equals 14 residues. The germline gives CDR1 MGHRA, CDR2 YSYEKL. With 2 bases clipped from V and 4 bases from J, the junction kept 4 bases outside the gene matches. CDR3 in DNA: TGCGCCAGCAGCCAATCGTCAGGGGGCTATGGCTACACCTTC. Protein sequence: CASSQSSGGYGYTF.

This rearrangement joins TRBV4-1 to TRBJ2-3, with 10 bases identical to TRBD2. Looked up from germline, CDR1 is MGHRA and CDR2 is YSYEKL. This CDR3 has 18 amino acids. V shed 0 bases, J shed 2 bases, and the junction held 8 bases outside the gene matches. CDR3 sequence: CASSQDYPSGGLTDTQYF. The CDR3 nucleotides read TGCGCCAGCAGCCAAGATTATCCTAGCGGGGGCCTCACAGATACGCAGTATTTT.

This clone has just one count. This CDR3 is CAWEQGVMDGYTF. The CDR3 nucleotides read TGTGCCTGGGAACAGGGGGTAATGGATGGCTACACCTTC. The rearrangement uses TRBV30 and TRBJ1-2; 8 bases fit TRBD1. Germline CDR1 is GTSNPN and CDR2 is SVGIG (reference sequence). CDR3 length: 13 residues. The V and J ends lost 5 bases and 6 bases, in that order; junction bases with no gene match: 8.

The rearrangement uses TRBV21-1 and TRBJ1-2; the D call TRBD1 from the table was never checked on the DNA. TRBV21-1 is a listed pseudogene. The CDR3 spans 15 residues. The CDR3 is CASSKDRGRAYGYTF. The DNA for the CDR3 is TGTGCCAGCAGCAAAGACAGGGGGCGCGCCTATGGCTACACCTTC.

The V call is TRBV6-5, the J call TRBJ1-5; D gene ambiguous. Looked up from germline, CDR1 is MNHEY and CDR2 is SVGAGI. There are 13 residues in the CDR3. Trimming took off 3 bases at V and 3 bases at J, with 6 bases between the two ends. This CDR3 reads CASSYTYNQPQHF. Written as DNA, the CDR3 is TGTGCCAGCAGTTATACCTACAATCAGCCCCAGCATTTT.

The chain joins TRBV5-4 to TRBJ2-5; a weak D match, TRBD2 (7 bases). The germline V gene encodes CDR1 SGHNT and CDR2 YYREEE (reference sequence). V dropped 1 base and J dropped 1 base, with 14 bases sitting between them. This CDR3 is built from 16 residues. The CDR3 coding sequence is TGTGCCAGCAGCTTGAGGGGGGGGGTGTCCCAAGAGACCCAGTACTTC. Encoded protein: CASSLRGGVSQETQYF.

V gene TRBV7-2 combines with J gene TRBJ2-7, with 8 bases lining up with TRBD2. The CDR3 loop spans 14 amino acids. Germline assignment: CDR1 SGHTA and CDR2 FQGNSA. Trimming cost V 6 bases and J 0 bases; bases outside gene matches: 4. The CDR3 DNA reads as TGTGCCAGCAGTCAAGCGGGAGCCTCCTACGAGCAGTACTTC. Protein: CASSQAGASYEQYF.

The V and J genes are TRBV2 and TRBJ2-7; 10 nucleotides line up with TRBD1. This CDR3 has 14 residues. Germline loops: CDR1 SNHLY, CDR2 FYNNEI. V lost 6 bases, J lost 6 bases, and 8 bases stayed unmatched. The CDR3 is CASRTTGGRGEQYF. For the CDR3, the DNA is TGTGCCAGCAGGACGACAGGGGGCAGGGGCGAGCAGTACTTC. Full variable domain (missing parts from reference TRBV2 and TRBJ2-7): EPEVTQTPSHQVTQMGQEVILRCVPISNHLYFYWYRQILGQKVEFLVSFYNNEISEKSEIFDDQFSVERPDGSNFTLKIRSTKLEDSAMYFCASRTTGGRGEQYFGPGTRLTVT.

The gene calls are TRBV13 and TRBJ1-1; D may be TRBD1 (5 bases). Germline V gene data show CDR1 as PRHDT and CDR2 as FYEKMQ (reference sequence). The CDR3 is made up of 14 amino acids. V was pared by 5 bases and J by 1 base, with 11 bases between. CDR3 nucleotide sequence: TGTGCCAGCAGCCTCAGGGCCCAGAACACTGAAGCTTTCTTT. It encodes CASSLRAQNTEAFF.

This rearrangement joins TRBV5-1 to TRBJ1-6; 8 bases line up with TRBD1. This CDR3 has 16 amino acids. V dropped 1 base and J dropped 7; count of bases not matched to a gene: 7. From germline, CDR1 is SGHRS and CDR2 YFSETQ. CDR3 in DNA: TGCGCCAGCAGCTTGTACCTAGGGACAGGCAATTCACCCCTCCACTTT. Residues: CASSLYLGTGNSPLHF.

DNA for the CDR3: TGTGCCAGCTCCGGGGGGGGCGAGAACACTGAAGCTTTCTTT. The encoded protein is CASSGGGENTEAFF. The rearrangement links TRBV9 to TRBJ1-1; a possible D gene is TRBD1 (6 bases). V shed 7 bases and J shed 1 base, with 14 bases lying between them. This CDR3 spans 14 amino acids. CDR1 is SGDLS, CDR2 YYNGEE, per germline.

This chain uses TRBV28 with TRBJ2-3, with a possible D match to TRBD1 (6 bases). Per the germline V gene, CDR1 is MDHEN and CDR2 is SYDVKM. V was shortened by 5 bases and J by 2 bases, with 17 bases between the two germline ends. The CDR3 runs 16 residues. CDR3 DNA: TGTGCCAGCAGTACCCCCCAAACAGGGAACACAGATACGCAGTATTTT. Translated, it gives CASSTPQTGNTDTQYF.

This chain uses TRBV2 with TRBJ2-7; 9 positions agree with TRBD1. Trimming took 6 bases from V and 6 from J; bases not matched to a gene: 6. The V gene's germline CDR1 is SNHLY and CDR2 FYNNEI. This CDR3 region has 13 residues. The CDR3 spells CASRGTGRGEQYF. For the CDR3, the DNA is TGTGCCAGCAGGGGGACAGGGCGCGGCGAGCAGTACTTC.

The genes are TRBV11-2 and TRBJ1-1, with unresolved D. The CDR3 spans 13 residues. Germline values: CDR1 SGHAT, CDR2 FQNNGV. V lost 5 bases and J lost 5, with 12 bases in between. This CDR3 is CASSPNGGTEAFF. In DNA, the CDR3 is TGTGCCAGCAGCCCGAACGGAGGAACTGAAGCTTTCTTT. Together with reference TRBV11-2 and TRBJ1-1, the CDR3 gives the full variable domain: EAGVAQSPRYKIIEKRQSVAFWCNPISGHATLYWYQQILGQGPKLLIQFQNNGVVDDSQLPKDRFSAERLKGVDSTLKIQPAKLEDSAVYLCASSPNGGTEAFFGQGTRLTVV.

The rearrangement links TRBV15 to TRBJ1-2, with D hard to call. This CDR3 spans 15 amino acids. V shed 0 bases and J shed 7 bases, with 15 bases lying between them. Germline CDR1 and CDR2: LNHNV and YYDKDF (reference sequence). CDR3 region: CATSRDRPPRGGYTF. The CDR3, as DNA: TGTGCCACCAGCAGAGATCGGCCACCCCGGGGTGGCTACACCTTC.

The sample holds one count of this clone. This chain links TRBV10-1 with TRBJ2-7, with 7 nucleotides matching TRBD1. J lost 4 bases, V lost 4 bases, and 10 bases had no gene match. The CDR3 has 15 amino acids. Germline V gives CDR1 WNHNN, CDR2 SYGVQD (reference sequence). CDR3 sequence (DNA): TGCGCCAGCAGTGTAATCGGACAGGTGACTTACGAGCAGTACTTC. It encodes CASSVIGQVTYEQYF.

The chain carries TRBV6-5 and TRBJ2-7, with no clear D. Deletions cut 2 bases from V and 3 bases from J, with 14 bases between. From germline, CDR1 is MNHEY and CDR2 SVGAGI. The CDR3 contains 15 residues. Written as DNA, the CDR3 is TGTGCCAGCAGTTACGTGGCAGGCCCCTTCTACGAGCAGTACTTC. This codes for CASSYVAGPFYEQYF.

The sample holds one count of this clone. The chain employs TRBV7-8 and TRBJ1-2; D may be TRBD1 (5 bases). V was shortened by 0 bases and J by 2 bases, with 19 bases between the two germline ends. The CDR3 contains 18 residues. CDR1 SGHVS and CDR2 FQNEAQ come from the germline V gene. The CDR3 nucleotides read TGTGCCAGCAGCTTAGCCCGGGCGGGGGTCGACAGCAACTATGGCTACACCTTC. Residues: CASSLARAGVDSNYGYTF.

The rearrangement uses TRBV15 and TRBJ1-3, with 7 bases aligning to TRBD1. CDR1 and CDR2 (germline): LNHNV, YYDKDF (reference sequence). V lost 7 bases to trimming and J lost 4 bases; unmatched junction nucleotides: 4. This CDR3 is 13 amino acids long. The CDR3 DNA reads TGTGCCACCAAAACAGGGGACGGAAACACCATATATTTT. It encodes CATKTGDGNTIYF.

The CDR3 is CASTRTGTFSGANVLTF. DNA of the CDR3: TGTGCCAGCACCCGGACAGGCACCTTCTCTGGGGCCAACGTCCTGACTTTC. The genes are TRBV7-8 and TRBJ2-6; 7 positions match TRBD1. The ends lost 7 bases at V and 0 bases at J; junction bases unmatched: 9. The length of the CDR3 is 17 residues. Germline loops: CDR1 SGHVS, CDR2 FQNEAQ.

This chain connects TRBV30 to TRBJ1-3; D is uncertain. The germline V gene has CDR1 GTSNPN and CDR2 SVGIG (reference sequence). The CDR3 extends over 13 amino acids. Trimming cost V 5 bases and J 0 bases, with 8 bases left between them. The CDR3 DNA reads as TGTGCCTGGTCGGAGTCCTCTGGAAACACCATATATTTT. This gives the protein CAWSESSGNTIYF.

The chain links TRBV25-1 to TRBJ2-1; perhaps TRBD2 as D (5 bases). The CDR3 loop spans 15 amino acids. V lost 8 bases and J 0 bases, leaving 14 bases between the germline ends. In germline, CDR1 is MGHDK, CDR2 SYGVNS. CDR3 region: CASLSAGVSYNEQFF. CDR3 DNA: TGTGCCAGCCTCTCGGCCGGGGTCTCCTACAATGAGCAGTTCTTC.